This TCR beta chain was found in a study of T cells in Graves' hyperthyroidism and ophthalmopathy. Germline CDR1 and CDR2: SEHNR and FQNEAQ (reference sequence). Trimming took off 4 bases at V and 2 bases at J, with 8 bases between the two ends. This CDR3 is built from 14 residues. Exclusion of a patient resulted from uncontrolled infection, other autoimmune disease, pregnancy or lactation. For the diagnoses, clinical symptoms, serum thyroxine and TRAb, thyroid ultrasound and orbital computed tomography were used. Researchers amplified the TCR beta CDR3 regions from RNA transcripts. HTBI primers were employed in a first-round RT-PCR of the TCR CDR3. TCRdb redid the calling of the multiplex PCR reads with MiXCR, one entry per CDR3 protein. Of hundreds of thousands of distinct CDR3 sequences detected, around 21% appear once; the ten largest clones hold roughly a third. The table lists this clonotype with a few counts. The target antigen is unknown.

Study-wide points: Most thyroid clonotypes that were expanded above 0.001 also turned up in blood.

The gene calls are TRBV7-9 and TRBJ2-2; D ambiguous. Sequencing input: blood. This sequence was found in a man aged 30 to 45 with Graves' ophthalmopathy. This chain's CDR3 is CASSSLDNTGELFF. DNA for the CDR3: TGTGCCAGCAGCTCGCTGGACAACACCGGGGAGCTGTTTTTT.